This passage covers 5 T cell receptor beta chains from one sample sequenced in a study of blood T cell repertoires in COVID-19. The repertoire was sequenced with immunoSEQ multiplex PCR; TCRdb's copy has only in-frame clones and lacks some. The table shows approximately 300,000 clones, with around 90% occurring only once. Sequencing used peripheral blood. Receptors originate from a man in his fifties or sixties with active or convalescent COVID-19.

The CDR3 spells CASNGQGPGELFF. The CDR3 DNA is TGCGCCAGCAATGGACAGGGCCCCGGGGAGCTGTTTTTT. The chain employs TRBV10-2 and TRBJ2-2, with TRBD1 matching over 8 bases. The germline V gene encodes CDR1 WSHSY and CDR2 SAAADI. The CDR3 spans 13 residues. V dropped 7 bases and J dropped 6; count of bases not matched to a gene: 4.

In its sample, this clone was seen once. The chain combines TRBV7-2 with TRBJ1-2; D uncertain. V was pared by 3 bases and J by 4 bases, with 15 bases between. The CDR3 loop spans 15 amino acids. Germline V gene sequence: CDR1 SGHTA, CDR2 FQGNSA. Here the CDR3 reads CASSFMPSNLYGYTF. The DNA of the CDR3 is TGTGCCAGCAGCTTCATGCCGAGCAATCTCTATGGCTACACCTTC.

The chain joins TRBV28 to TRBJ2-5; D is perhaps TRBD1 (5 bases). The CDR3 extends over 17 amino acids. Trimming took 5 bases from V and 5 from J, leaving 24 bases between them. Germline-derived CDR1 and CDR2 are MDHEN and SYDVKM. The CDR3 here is CASSTIVGQGLGETQYF. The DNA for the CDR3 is TGTGCCAGCAGTACTATCGTCGGTCAGGGTCTCGGGGAGACCCAGTACTTC.

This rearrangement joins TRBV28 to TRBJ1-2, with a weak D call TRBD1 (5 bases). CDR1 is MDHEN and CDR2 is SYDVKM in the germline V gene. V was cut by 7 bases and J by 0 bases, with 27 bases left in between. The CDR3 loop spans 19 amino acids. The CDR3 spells CASTHQRGKQDGPNYGYTF. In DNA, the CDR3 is TGTGCCAGCACTCACCAGCGGGGTAAACAGGACGGGCCTAACTATGGCTACACCTTC.

CDR3 amino acids: CSASEVAGVETQYF. CDR3 nucleotides: TGCAGTGCTAGTGAGGTGGCAGGGGTCGAGACCCAGTACTTC. V gene TRBV20-1 combines with J gene TRBJ2-5; D perhaps matches TRBD1 (6 bases). Between the trimmed V and J ends, which lost 3 bases and 5 bases, there was a span of 16 bases. The CDR3 runs 14 residues. Germline loops: CDR1 DFQATT, CDR2 SNEGSKA (reference sequence).